A selection of T cell receptor beta chains follows, all from one sample in a study of cytomegalovirus exposure and HLA in healthy donors. Some clones are missing from TCRdb's copy, which holds only in-frame ones; the method was immunoSEQ multiplex PCR. The top ten clones hold 2% to 3% of a sample with more than 250,000 clones, approximately 90% of them seen once. The sequenced sample consisted of PBMCs. Receptors originate from a woman aged 18-29 years in good health and CMV-seronegative. CDR3s include the opening cysteine and the closing phenylalanine or tryptophan. Each record gives: D gene, clone size, V gene, J gene, CDR3 DNA, CDR3 protein. D genes are given only for firm matches. Clone size is given for some rows only: seen once, a few or many times, or a class if the clone is expanded.

D: -
size: once
V: TRBV7-9
J: TRBJ1-1
DNA: TGTTCCAGCAGCTTAACCAACCACCCGGGGGAGGGAAAAAAAACTGAAGCTTTCTTT
CDR3: CSSSLTNHPGEGKKTEAFF

D: TRBD1
size: -
V: TRBV6-5
J: TRBJ2-7
DNA: TGTGCCAGCAGTCGACGACAGGGGATCCTCCACGAGCAGTACTTC
CDR3: CASSRRQGILHEQYF

D: TRBD1
size: -
V: TRBV6-5
J: TRBJ1-6
DNA: TGTGCCAGCAGTTACTCCCCCCAGGGGGCAGATTCACCCCTCCACTTT
CDR3: CASSYSPQGADSPLHF

D: TRBD1
size: -
V: TRBV29-1
J: TRBJ1-1
DNA: TGCAGCCCCTCATTAGGACAGGTTGACACTGAAGCTTTCTTT
CDR3: CSPSLGQVDTEAFF

D: -
size: -
V: TRBV4-1
J: TRBJ2-4
DNA: TGCGCCAGGAAAGGGGCAGGGAAGACCAAAAACATTCAGTACTTC
CDR3: CARKGAGKTKNIQYF

D: -
size: -
V: TRBV9
J: TRBJ2-1
DNA: TGTGCCAGCAGCGTAGTTGGGGAGTACAATGAGCAGTTCTTC
CDR3: CASSVVGEYNEQFF

D: TRBD1
size: few
V: TRBV5-6
J: TRBJ1-2
DNA: TGTGCCAGCAGCCTGAAGGCATTGGGACAGGGGGCAAAAGGCTACACCTTC
CDR3: CASSLKALGQGAKGYTF

D: -
size: -
V: TRBV19
J: TRBJ1-5
DNA: TGTGCCAGTAGTATACTCTGGGAGGGGCAGGTGATTCATAGCAATCAGCCCCAGCATTTT
CDR3: CASSILWEGQVIHSNQPQHF

D: -
size: -
V: TRBV5-5
J: TRBJ2-3
DNA: TGTGCCAGCAGCTCACATAACACAGATACGCAGTATTTT
CDR3: CASSSHNTDTQYF

D: TRBD1
size: -
V: TRBV23-1
J: TRBJ2-7
DNA: TGCGCCAGCAGTCAATCGACGAGACAGGGGTCCGAGCAGTACTTC
CDR3: CASSQSTRQGSEQYF

D: -
size: -
V: TRBV4-2
J: TRBJ2-2
DNA: TGTGCCAGCAGCTTACTTCAGGGATTAGCCGGAGGGACCGGGGAGCTGTTTTTT
CDR3: CASSLLQGLAGGTGELFF

D: TRBD1
size: -
V: TRBV7-6
J: TRBJ1-5
DNA: TGTGCCAGCAGCCAGGGGGCCGCGTATCAGCCCCAGCATTTT
CDR3: CASSQGAAYQPQHF

D: TRBD2
size: -
V: TRBV5-1
J: TRBJ2-1
DNA: TGCGCCAGCAGCTTTGACGGGGGGGCCCACAATGAGCAGTTCTTC
CDR3: CASSFDGGAHNEQFF

D: -
size: -
V: TRBV19
J: TRBJ2-7
DNA: TGTGCCAGTAGTAGGGTACAGGGTTACGAGCAGTACTTC
CDR3: CASSRVQGYEQYF

D: -
size: -
V: TRBV18
J: TRBJ1-5
DNA: TGTGCCAGCTCACCAGCATACATCAATCAGCCCCAGCATTTT
CDR3: CASSPAYINQPQHF

D: TRBD2
size: once
V: TRBV6-1
J: TRBJ2-1
DNA: TGTGCCAGCAGTGAACTAGCGGGGACCTACAATGAGCAGTTCTTC
CDR3: CASSELAGTYNEQFF

D: TRBD1
size: -
V: TRBV19
J: TRBJ2-2
DNA: TGTGCCAGTACCCAATGGCAAGGACAGGGGGCGGCCGGGGAGCTGTTTTTT
CDR3: CASTQWQGQGAAGELFF

D: -
size: -
V: TRBV6-5
J: TRBJ2-7
DNA: TGTGCCAGCAGCCCGAGCGGAGGGTTCAACAAGCAGTACTTC
CDR3: CASSPSGGFNKQYF

D: -
size: -
V: TRBV7-8
J: TRBJ2-1
DNA: TGTGCCAGCAGCTTAACGGGGGGCCCCTACAATGAGCAGTTCTTC
CDR3: CASSLTGGPYNEQFF

D: TRBD1
size: -
V: TRBV15
J: TRBJ1-2
DNA: TGTGCCACCAGCAGAGACCAAGGGACAGGGGCCTATGGCTACACCTTC
CDR3: CATSRDQGTGAYGYTF

D: -
size: -
V: TRBV19
J: TRBJ1-6
DNA: TGTGCCAGTAGTGTGGGGGGTCGTGATGGTTCGCCCCTCCACTTT
CDR3: CASSVGGRDGSPLHF

D: TRBD1
size: -
V: TRBV9
J: TRBJ2-5
DNA: TGTGCCAGCAGCGTGGGACAGGGGAGTCAAGAGACCCAGTACTTC
CDR3: CASSVGQGSQETQYF

D: TRBD2
size: -
V: TRBV15
J: TRBJ2-5
DNA: TGTGCCACCAGCAGGACTAGCGGGGGTCAAGAGACCCAGTACTTC
CDR3: CATSRTSGGQETQYF

D: TRBD1
size: -
V: TRBV10-3
J: TRBJ2-7
DNA: TGTGCCATCAGTGAGTCGGCGATACAGGGGGTAGGGGAGCAGTACTTC
CDR3: CAISESAIQGVGEQYF

D: TRBD1
size: few
V: TRBV10-3
J: TRBJ1-2
DNA: TGTGCCATCAGTGACATCGGACAGGGTAGAAGTGGCTACACCTTC
CDR3: CAISDIGQGRSGYTF

D: TRBD1
size: -
V: TRBV30
J: TRBJ1-2
DNA: TGTGCCTGGAGTTCCGGGACAGTGGTGCCCTATGGCTACACCTTC
CDR3: CAWSSGTVVPYGYTF

D: -
size: -
V: TRBV2
J: TRBJ2-1
DNA: TGTGCCAGCAGCGGATCGGAAGGACTCAGGTACAATGAGCAGTTCTTC
CDR3: CASSGSEGLRYNEQFF

D: TRBD2
size: -
V: TRBV5-6
J: TRBJ2-7
DNA: TGTGCCAGCAAAACCCGTAGCGGGCTGCCCTACGAGCAGTACTTC
CDR3: CASKTRSGLPYEQYF

D: TRBD1
size: -
V: TRBV5-4
J: TRBJ1-2
DNA: TGTGCCAGCAGCTTACAGGGGGTTCAAGGCTACACCTTC
CDR3: CASSLQGVQGYTF

D: TRBD1
size: -
V: TRBV5-4
J: TRBJ1-1
DNA: TGTGCCAGCAGCTTGGTTGGACAGGGTGAAGCTTTCTTT
CDR3: CASSLVGQGEAFF

D: TRBD1
size: -
V: TRBV19
J: TRBJ1-2
DNA: TGTGCCAGTTCACCCGGGACAGGGGGCGCAGAATATGGCTACACCTTC
CDR3: CASSPGTGGAEYGYTF

D: -
size: -
V: TRBV7-3
J: TRBJ2-7
DNA: TGTGCCAGCAGCCCTTCTACTGGAGCCTACGAGCAGTACTTC
CDR3: CASSPSTGAYEQYF

D: TRBD1
size: -
V: TRBV25-1
J: TRBJ2-1
DNA: TGTGCCAGCAGTCGGGACAGGGGGGACTCCTACAATGAGCAGTTCTTC
CDR3: CASSRDRGDSYNEQFF

D: TRBD2
size: -
V: TRBV7-9
J: TRBJ2-1
DNA: TGTGCCAGCAGCACTCCTAGCGGGGGGAAAGGCAATGAGCAGTTCTTC
CDR3: CASSTPSGGKGNEQFF

D: -
size: -
V: TRBV4-2
J: TRBJ2-1
DNA: TGTGCCAGCAGCCAAGATGCTCGCGGGGCCTACAATGAGCAGTTCTTC
CDR3: CASSQDARGAYNEQFF

D: -
size: -
V: TRBV19
J: TRBJ2-7
DNA: TGCGCCAGTAGTATAGATGGTGGTCGGGGTTTCTACGAGCAGTACTTC
CDR3: CASSIDGGRGFYEQYF

D: -
size: -
V: TRBV30
J: TRBJ1-2
DNA: TGTGCCTGGAGTGTATGGAGAGCCACTTCTTCTAACTATGGCTACACCTTC
CDR3: CAWSVWRATSSNYGYTF

D: -
size: -
V: TRBV25-1
J: TRBJ2-1
DNA: TGTGCCAGCAGTGAACGATCAGGGGTTGGGCAGTTCTTC
CDR3: CASSERSGVGQFF

D: TRBD1
size: -
V: TRBV2
J: TRBJ2-7
DNA: TGTGCCAGCAGGAAAACAGGGGCCTACGAGCAGTACTTC
CDR3: CASRKTGAYEQYF

D: TRBD1
size: -
V: TRBV2
J: TRBJ2-7
DNA: TGTGCCAGCAGTGATCCCCGGACAGGGGCTAGTTGGAGGGCCTACGAGCAGTACTTC
CDR3: CASSDPRTGASWRAYEQYF

D: -
size: -
V: TRBV11-2
J: TRBJ2-2
DNA: TGTGCCAGCAGCCCCCGTCGGGGGTCGAACACCGGGGAGCTGTTTTTT
CDR3: CASSPRRGSNTGELFF

D: -
size: -
V: TRBV6-1
J: TRBJ2-1
DNA: TGTGCCAGCAGGTCCGGACTCAACGCCTACAATGAGCAGTTCTTC
CDR3: CASRSGLNAYNEQFF

D: -
size: once
V: TRBV13
J: TRBJ1-3
DNA: TGTGCCAGCAGCTTAGGGCGGCAGAATTCTGGAAACACCATATATTTT
CDR3: CASSLGRQNSGNTIYF

D: TRBD1
size: -
V: TRBV11-2
J: TRBJ1-1
DNA: TGTGCCAGCAGCGCCCGGGACAGGGAAAACGAAGCTTTCTTT
CDR3: CASSARDRENEAFF

D: TRBD1
size: -
V: TRBV6-4
J: TRBJ1-6
DNA: TGTGCCAGCAGTGTAGACAGGGGGAGCTCCTATAATTCACCCCTCCACTTT
CDR3: CASSVDRGSSYNSPLHF

D: TRBD2
size: once
V: TRBV4-1
J: TRBJ2-7
DNA: TGCGCCAGCAGCCAAGACGGGCTAGCGGGGACGGAAAAGCAGTACTTC
CDR3: CASSQDGLAGTEKQYF

D: -
size: -
V: TRBV4-1
J: TRBJ2-1
DNA: TGCGCCAGCAGCCAGGGTACTAGGAATGAGCAGTTCTTC
CDR3: CASSQGTRNEQFF

D: TRBD1
size: -
V: TRBV7-3
J: TRBJ2-1
DNA: TGTGCCAGCAGCTTCGGGACAGCTGTCTACAATGAGCAGTTCTTC
CDR3: CASSFGTAVYNEQFF

D: -
size: -
V: TRBV6-1
J: TRBJ2-7
DNA: TGTGCCAGCATAGACTACGAGCAGTACTTC
CDR3: CASIDYEQYF

D: -
size: few
V: TRBV19
J: TRBJ1-1
DNA: TGTGCCAGTAGTATAGGCCAGGTTGAAGCTTTCTTT
CDR3: CASSIGQVEAFF

D: -
size: -
V: TRBV10-2
J: TRBJ1-3
DNA: TGCGCCAGCAGTGAGTCGTCAGTCTCTGGAAACACCATATATTTT
CDR3: CASSESSVSGNTIYF

D: TRBD2
size: -
V: TRBV7-9
J: TRBJ2-7
DNA: TGTGCCAGCAGCTTCCGTACCGGCGGGGGAGACGAGCAGTACTTC
CDR3: CASSFRTGGGDEQYF

D: -
size: -
V: TRBV6-5
J: TRBJ2-1
DNA: TGTGCCAGCAGTTACAAAATGGGAGTCAATGAGCAGTTCTTC
CDR3: CASSYKMGVNEQFF

D: -
size: -
V: TRBV29-1
J: TRBJ1-1
DNA: TGCAGCGGACATCAATCAAACACTGAAGCTTTCTTT
CDR3: CSGHQSNTEAFF

D: TRBD1
size: -
V: TRBV6-5
J: TRBJ2-7
DNA: TGTGCCAGCGGGACGGACAGGTCCTACGAGCAGTACTTC
CDR3: CASGTDRSYEQYF

D: -
size: once
V: TRBV2
J: TRBJ2-2
DNA: TGTGCCAGCAGTCCTAACACCGGGGAGCTGTTTTTT
CDR3: CASSPNTGELFF

D: -
size: -
V: TRBV5-1
J: TRBJ1-4
DNA: TGCGCCAGCAGCTTGAGTCCCAGCGGCACTAATGAAAAACTGTTTTTT
CDR3: CASSLSPSGTNEKLFF